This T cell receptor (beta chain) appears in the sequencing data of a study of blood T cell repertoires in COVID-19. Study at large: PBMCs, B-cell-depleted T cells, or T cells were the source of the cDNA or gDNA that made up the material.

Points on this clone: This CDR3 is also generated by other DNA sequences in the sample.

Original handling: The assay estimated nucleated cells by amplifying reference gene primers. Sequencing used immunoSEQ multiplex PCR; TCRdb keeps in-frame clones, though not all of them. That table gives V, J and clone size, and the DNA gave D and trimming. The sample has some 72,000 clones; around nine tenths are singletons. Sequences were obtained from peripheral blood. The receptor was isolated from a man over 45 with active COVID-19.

The CDR3 sequence is CASSEARGQPQHF. For the CDR3, the DNA is TGTGCCAGCAGTGAAGCAAGAGGACAGCCCCAGCATTTT. The chain carries TRBV6-1 and TRBJ1-5; no firm D call. V was pared by 0 bases and J by 7 bases, with 7 bases between. The CDR3 consists of 13 residues. Germline V gene sequence: CDR1 MNHNS, CDR2 SASEGT.